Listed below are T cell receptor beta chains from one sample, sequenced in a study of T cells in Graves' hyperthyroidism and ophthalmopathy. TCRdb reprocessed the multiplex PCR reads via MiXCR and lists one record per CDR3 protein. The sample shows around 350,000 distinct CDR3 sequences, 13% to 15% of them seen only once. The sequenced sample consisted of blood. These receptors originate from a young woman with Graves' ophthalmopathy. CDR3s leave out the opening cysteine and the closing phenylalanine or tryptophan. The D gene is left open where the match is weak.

cdr3_aa: ASSSKNGRENIQY
cdr3_length: 13
v_call: TRBV5-4
d_call: -

cdr3_aa: ATSRLKDRRVGAF
cdr3_length: 13
v_call: TRBV15
d_call: -

cdr3_aa: ASSSGGPSARTDTQY
cdr3_length: 15
v_call: TRBV5-4
d_call: TRBD2

cdr3_aa: ASSPGTSGGQETQY
cdr3_length: 14
v_call: TRBV5-1
d_call: TRBD2

cdr3_aa: ASREWGSEAF
cdr3_length: 10
v_call: TRBV6-1
d_call: -

cdr3_aa: SARDRDGGPKNIQY
cdr3_length: 14
v_call: TRBV20-1
d_call: -

cdr3_aa: ASSTGTGPGTEAF
cdr3_length: 13
v_call: TRBV7-2
d_call: TRBD1

cdr3_aa: SARESTRETQY
cdr3_length: 11
v_call: TRBV20-1
d_call: -

cdr3_aa: ASSSSNGYEQY
cdr3_length: 11
v_call: TRBV5-1
d_call: -

cdr3_aa: ASSLLTSGDQY
cdr3_length: 11
v_call: TRBV7-2
d_call: -

cdr3_aa: SAKPDRGSGDFSYNEQF
cdr3_length: 17
v_call: TRBV20-1
d_call: TRBD1

cdr3_aa: ASSFTGGTDTQY
cdr3_length: 12
v_call: TRBV7-2
d_call: TRBD1

cdr3_aa: ASSWDRAAGNTIY
cdr3_length: 13
v_call: TRBV13
d_call: TRBD1

cdr3_aa: SVEIWEFSGANVLT
cdr3_length: 14
v_call: TRBV29-1
d_call: -

cdr3_aa: ASSHNRGLYEQY
cdr3_length: 12
v_call: TRBV7-9
d_call: TRBD1

cdr3_aa: ASSVAQSGANQPQH
cdr3_length: 14
v_call: TRBV2
d_call: -

cdr3_aa: ASSLAPDSPLH
cdr3_length: 11
v_call: TRBV13
d_call: -

cdr3_aa: AISTGGPNGNQPQH
cdr3_length: 14
v_call: TRBV10-3
d_call: TRBD1

cdr3_aa: ASSATGLGNTEAF
cdr3_length: 13
v_call: TRBV7-2
d_call: -

cdr3_aa: ASADRILSAGELF
cdr3_length: 13
v_call: TRBV28
d_call: -

cdr3_aa: ASSLGASGARGEQY
cdr3_length: 14
v_call: TRBV11-2
d_call: TRBD2

cdr3_aa: ASSLPGTVEQF
cdr3_length: 11
v_call: TRBV6-5
d_call: TRBD1

cdr3_aa: ASSEAGLIYGYT
cdr3_length: 12
v_call: TRBV2
d_call: -

cdr3_aa: ASSAMTGGKDGYT
cdr3_length: 13
v_call: TRBV5-1
d_call: TRBD1

cdr3_aa: ASSPDLGGLETQY
cdr3_length: 13
v_call: TRBV19
d_call: TRBD1

cdr3_aa: ASSYWDRDHNEQF
cdr3_length: 13
v_call: TRBV14
d_call: TRBD1

cdr3_aa: ASSSRGRGLNEQF
cdr3_length: 13
v_call: TRBV28
d_call: TRBD1

cdr3_aa: ASSLDRSVGNSPLH
cdr3_length: 14
v_call: TRBV7-2
d_call: -

cdr3_aa: ASSPSVLGEQF
cdr3_length: 11
v_call: TRBV27
d_call: -

cdr3_aa: ASSVNRGSRGYT
cdr3_length: 12
v_call: TRBV6-1
d_call: TRBD1

cdr3_aa: ASSLVWGAGEETQY
cdr3_length: 14
v_call: TRBV12-3/TRBV12-4
d_call: -

cdr3_aa: ACRDKSSYGYT
cdr3_length: 11
v_call: TRBV30
d_call: -

cdr3_aa: SANKDTDTQY
cdr3_length: 10
v_call: TRBV20-1
d_call: -

cdr3_aa: SARTLGGLVDNEQF
cdr3_length: 14
v_call: TRBV20-1
d_call: TRBD2

cdr3_aa: SVEPRGTDTQY
cdr3_length: 11
v_call: TRBV29-1
d_call: -

cdr3_aa: SAKTSGGRVGQY
cdr3_length: 12
v_call: TRBV20-1
d_call: TRBD2

cdr3_aa: AIRTSGGEETQY
cdr3_length: 12
v_call: TRBV7-2
d_call: TRBD2

cdr3_aa: ASAPGGRGNQPQH
cdr3_length: 13
v_call: TRBV28
d_call: -

cdr3_aa: ASMIGQLNTGELF
cdr3_length: 13
v_call: TRBV19
d_call: -

cdr3_aa: ASSLKLGEQF
cdr3_length: 10
v_call: TRBV7-3
d_call: -

cdr3_aa: SVVLNRGSTDTQY
cdr3_length: 13
v_call: TRBV29-1
d_call: TRBD1

cdr3_aa: ASSLWDRGADTQY
cdr3_length: 13
v_call: TRBV5-1
d_call: TRBD1

cdr3_aa: ASSVGGAGDTQY
cdr3_length: 12
v_call: TRBV9
d_call: TRBD2

cdr3_aa: ASSLLDILGRETQY
cdr3_length: 14
v_call: TRBV27
d_call: -

cdr3_aa: ASSATDLYNEQF
cdr3_length: 12
v_call: TRBV2
d_call: -

cdr3_aa: ATGQGWTETF
cdr3_length: 10
v_call: TRBV6-1
d_call: TRBD1

cdr3_aa: ASSEAEGGASNEQF
cdr3_length: 14
v_call: TRBV6-1
d_call: -

cdr3_aa: ASRPTVISYEQY
cdr3_length: 12
v_call: TRBV27
d_call: -

cdr3_aa: ASSINFRDRVASSLADTQY
cdr3_length: 19
v_call: TRBV7-9
d_call: TRBD1

cdr3_aa: ASSLTGRGDEKLF
cdr3_length: 13
v_call: TRBV5-1
d_call: -

cdr3_aa: ASSWGWTGGSEQY
cdr3_length: 13
v_call: TRBV5-1
d_call: TRBD1

cdr3_aa: AISGNGVAGPDTQY
cdr3_length: 14
v_call: TRBV10-3
d_call: TRBD2

cdr3_aa: SAIYRGTWNQPQH
cdr3_length: 13
v_call: TRBV20-1
d_call: TRBD1

cdr3_aa: ASSPQTGPERGYT
cdr3_length: 13
v_call: TRBV7-2
d_call: -

cdr3_aa: ASSYLPTGNEKLF
cdr3_length: 13
v_call: TRBV6-5
d_call: -

cdr3_aa: ASRQDNEQF
cdr3_length: 9
v_call: TRBV6-5
d_call: -

cdr3_aa: ASRSGATYEQY
cdr3_length: 11
v_call: TRBV10-2
d_call: -

cdr3_aa: ASSFLSGGAAGELF
cdr3_length: 14
v_call: TRBV13
d_call: TRBD2

cdr3_aa: ASSFGRANSGNTIY
cdr3_length: 14
v_call: TRBV7-8
d_call: -